Presented here are 9 T cell receptor beta chains from one specimen sequenced in a study of blood T cell repertoires in COVID-19. Sequencing used immunoSEQ multiplex PCR; TCRdb keeps in-frame clones, though not all of them. The sample has a few hundred thousand clones, approximately 81% seen once; the top ten hold roughly 10%. Material for sequencing was peripheral blood. Every receptor here comes from a woman at least 80 years old with acute or convalescent COVID-19.

The gene calls are TRBV6-4 and TRBJ2-7, with D possibly being TRBD1 (6 bases). Germline loops: CDR1 MRHNA, CDR2 SNTAGT. With 5 bases removed from V and 4 bases from J, the gap between germline ends came to 15 bases. CDR3 length equals 14 residues. The CDR3 DNA follows: TGTGCCAGCAGTCCTACAGGGTTTGTTTACGAGCAGTACTTC. This codes for CASSPTGFVYEQYF.

This clone was recorded once. The chain couples TRBV4-1 to TRBJ2-7; 7 nucleotides agree with TRBD1. The CDR3 consists of 15 residues. Per germline, CDR1 MGHRA and CDR2 YSYEKL. V dropped 4 bases and J dropped 1; count of bases not matched to a gene: 7. CDR3 protein: CASSRADRASYEQYF. In nucleotides, the CDR3 is TGCGCCAGCAGCCGAGCAGACAGGGCGTCCTACGAGCAGTACTTC.

V usage is TRBV18 and J usage is TRBJ2-5, with D hard to call. The CDR3 contains 16 residues. The germline CDR1 and CDR2 sequences are KGHSH and LQKENI. Deletions cut 0 bases from V and 1 base from J, with 12 bases between. DNA for the CDR3: TGTGCCAGCTCACCACCAGTTTCCGGGTCCCAAGAGACCCAGTACTTC. Residues: CASSPPVSGSQETQYF.

A remark on this clone: Sequence at one end of the junction differs from germline and may be a read error. The rearrangement uses TRBV6-1 and TRBJ2-7, with D possibly TRBD2 on 6 matching bases. The CDR3 is 17 residues long. In germline, CDR1 is MNHNS, CDR2 SASEGT. Written as DNA, the CDR3 is TGTGCCAGCAGTGGAAGAGGACTCGGGACTCCCTCCGACGAGCAGTACTTC. Translating it yields CASSGRGLGTPSDEQYF.

The CDR3 reads CASSALVGQGYSPLHF. CDR3 nucleotide sequence: TGTGCCAGCAGCGCATTGGTCGGACAGGGATATTCACCCCTCCACTTT. The chain couples TRBV7-9 to TRBJ1-6; 8 bases match TRBD1. CDR3 length: 16 amino acids. V was pared by 5 bases and J by 8 bases, with 11 bases of the junction left unmatched. The germline CDR1 and CDR2 sequences are SEHNR and FQNEAQ (reference sequence).

V gene TRBV19 combines with J gene TRBJ2-5; weak D call: TRBD2 (5 bases). The CDR3 extends over 13 amino acids. Germline V CDR1 and CDR2: LNHDA, SQIVND (reference sequence). The V end was cut by 5 bases, the J end by 4 bases, with 11 bases between. This CDR3 is CASSPGLGETQYF. The CDR3, as DNA: TGTGCCAGTAGTCCTGGACTCGGAGAGACCCAGTACTTC.

This chain links TRBV19 with TRBJ2-5, with TRBD2 matching over 11 bases. V shed 1 base, J shed 5 bases, and the junction held 3 bases outside the gene matches. This CDR3 spans 15 amino acids. Germline V gene lookup returns CDR1 LNHDA and CDR2 SQIVND (reference sequence). The CDR3 is CASSIGPSGRETQYF. DNA of the CDR3: TGTGCCAGTAGTATAGGCCCTAGCGGGAGGGAGACCCAGTACTTC.

The chain has TRBV4-3 and TRBJ1-2; D uncertain. This CDR3 is 15 amino acids long. The V gene's germline CDR1 is LGHNA and CDR2 YSLEER. With 0 bases removed from V and 8 bases from J, the gap between germline ends came to 16 bases. CDR3: CASSQDTPPIGGYTF. CDR3 bases: TGCGCCAGCAGCCAAGATACCCCCCCCATCGGGGGCTACACCTTC.

The J gene is TRBJ2-5, the V gene TRBV7-9; D is ambiguous. The ends were cut back, 0 bases at V and 2 bases at J, with 13 bases in the middle. The CDR3 runs 16 residues. In germline, CDR1 is SEHNR, CDR2 FQNEAQ (reference sequence). CDR3 coding DNA: TGTGCCAGCAGCTTAGCCAGAGCGAGGTCACAAGAGACCCAGTACTTC. Translated, it gives CASSLARARSQETQYF.